This T cell receptor (beta chain) was identified during a study of cytomegalovirus exposure and HLA in healthy donors. At the level of the study: Assignment to the Caucasian-associated ancestry cluster applied to approximately 80% of the approximately 380 genotyped donors.

The PCR made use of 60 Vbeta and 13 Jbeta primers. The protocol was immunoSEQ multiplex PCR, while the TCRdb copy is restricted to in-frame clones and leaves out a portion. The top ten hold approximately 0.89% of the sample, which has about 160,000 clones, nearly 80% seen once. The CDR3 sequence is 16 residues long. With 0 bases removed from V and 4 bases from J, the gap between germline ends came to 12 bases. Germline-derived CDR1 and CDR2 are MNHEY and SVGAGI. This sequence joins TRBV6-5 and TRBJ1-4; a possible D gene is TRBD1 (5 bases). This sequence was found in a woman between 50 and 59 years old in good health and CMV-seropositive. Sequencing was carried out using PBMCs. CDR3 region: CASSYSSLGVNEKLFF. CDR3 bases: TGTGCCAGCAGTTACTCGTCTCTAGGGGTTAATGAAAAACTGTTTTTT.